These 9 T cell receptor beta chains share one sample of origin, sequenced in a study of blood T cell repertoires in COVID-19. Profiling relied on immunoSEQ multiplex PCR, and the TCRdb table lists in-frame clones only, not all of them. The sample shows about 200,000 clones, roughly nine tenths of them seen only once. The source material was peripheral blood. The receptors were sampled from a woman in her seventies with acute or convalescent COVID-19.

V gene TRBV5-1 combines with J gene TRBJ2-2; D gene uncertain. V gave up 0 bases and J gave up 0 bases, with 12 bases separating them. CDR3 length equals 17 residues. Germline CDR1 is SGHRS and CDR2 is YFSETQ. DNA for the CDR3: TGCGCCAGCAGCTTGGATTCTTGGCAGGCGAACACCGGGGAGCTGTTTTTT. This translates into CASSLDSWQANTGELFF. Together with reference TRBV5-1 and TRBJ2-2, the CDR3 gives the full variable domain: KAGVTQTPRYLIKTRGQQVTLSCSPISGHRSVSWYQQTPGQGLQFLFEYFSETQRNKGNFPGRFSGRQFSNSRSEMNVSTLELGDSALYLCASSLDSWQANTGELFFGEGSRLTVL.

The J gene is TRBJ1-5, the V gene TRBV19, with D tentatively TRBD1 (5 bases). The CDR3 is made up of 16 amino acids. The V end was cut by 3 bases, the J end by 6 bases, with 18 bases between. Germline V gives CDR1 LNHDA, CDR2 SQIVND (reference sequence). The CDR3 is CASSIVGGGLGQPQHF. The CDR3 nucleotides are TGTGCCAGTAGTATCGTTGGCGGGGGGTTGGGTCAGCCCCAGCATTTT.

V and J are TRBV7-2 and TRBJ2-1; D remains ambiguous. In germline, CDR1 is SGHTA, CDR2 FQGNSA. The ends were cut back, 6 bases at V and 0 bases at J, with 3 bases in the middle. The CDR3 is made up of 12 amino acids. CDR3 sequence reads: CASSYSYNEQFF. The CDR3 DNA reads TGTGCCAGCAGTTACTCCTACAATGAGCAGTTCTTC.

This sequence joins TRBV2 and TRBJ2-5; tentative D call: TRBD1 (5 bases). Per the germline V gene, CDR1 is SNHLY and CDR2 is FYNNEI. This CDR3 is 14 amino acids long. Trimming removed 7 bases from V and 2 bases from J, with 14 bases in between. The CDR3 DNA reads as TGTGCCAGCACCTTGTCAGGGTTGCAAGAGACCCAGTACTTC. This gives the protein CASTLSGLQETQYF.

The gene calls are TRBV12-3 or TRBV12-4 and TRBJ2-3, with D maybe TRBD1 (5 bases). The V gene lost 6 bases and the J gene lost 3 bases, with 10 bases spanning the gap. This CDR3 is built from 13 residues. The CDR3 loop is CASSLRQTDTQYF. Here the CDR3 DNA reads TGTGCCAGCAGCCTTCGACAGACAGATACGCAGTATTTT.

The sample holds a few counts of this clone. One end of the junction varies from germline; a read error may be responsible. The chain employs TRBV11-3 and TRBJ2-5, with unresolved D. This CDR3 region has 12 residues. CDR1 SGHNT and CDR2 YENEEA come from the germline V gene. The CDR3: CASSSTQATQYF. The CDR3 DNA sequence: TGTGCCAGCAGCTCCACGCAAGCGACCCAGTACTTC. The complete variable domain, with remaining parts taken from reference TRBV11-3 and TRBJ2-5, reads EAGVVQSPRYKIIEKKQPVAFWCNPISGHNTLYWYLQNLGQGPELLIRYENEEAVDDSQLPKDRFSAERLKGVDSTLKIQPAELGDSAVYLCASSSTQATQYFGPGTRLLVL.

The V gene is TRBV7-3, the J gene TRBJ2-1, with 10 bases identical to TRBD1. CDR1 is SGHTA, CDR2 FQGTGA, per germline. This CDR3 has 15 amino acids. V was clipped by 1 base and J by 4 bases; unmatched bases: 1. CDR3 DNA sequence: TGTGCCAGCAGCTTAATGGACAGGGGGTACAATGAGCAGTTCTTC. Translated, it gives CASSLMDRGYNEQFF.

The CDR3 DNA is TGTGCCAGCAGTTGGACTTCCAATCAGCCCCAGCATTTT. Amino acid sequence: CASSWTSNQPQHF. The chain recombines TRBV12-3 or TRBV12-4 with TRBJ1-5; D call uncertain. The CDR3 has 13 residues. Trimming cost V 4 bases and J 3 bases, with 7 bases left between them.

This clone has just one count. The chain has TRBV10-3 and TRBJ1-3, with a weak D call TRBD1 (5 bases). Germline CDR1 reads ENHRY; CDR2 reads SYGVKD. Deletions cut 11 bases from V and 2 bases from J, with 16 bases between. The CDR3 length is 14 residues. DNA of the CDR3: TGTGCCTCCCAAGGTACAGGCACTGGAAACACCATATATTTT. It is translated as CASQGTGTGNTIYF.